One sample yielded the 29 T cell receptor beta chains listed below, sequenced in a study of CD8+CD57+ T cells in acquired aplastic anemia. Genomic DNA served as template for TCR beta VDJ and CDR3 profiling. TCRdb reprocessed the reads with MiXCR, giving one entry per CDR3 protein. Among about 110,000 distinct CDR3 sequences listed, around half were seen once. Sequences were obtained from sorted CD4+, CD8+, or CD8+CD57+ T cells (not recorded which) from PBMCs. The source is a human donor in good health, serving as a control.

The chain uses TRBV12-3 or TRBV12-4 and TRBJ2-3; 16 bases line up with TRBD2. After removal of 6 bases from V and 2 bases from J, the junction contained 8 bases not matched to a gene. The CDR3 sequence is 18 residues long. CDR3 bases: TGTGCCAGCAGCCCCGGGACTAGCGGGGGGGGGGACACAGATACGCAGTATTTT. Translation: CASSPGTSGGGDTDTQYF.

CDR3 protein: CASSSHAGGGQPQHF. CDR3 in DNA: TGTGCCAGCAGCAGTCACGCTGGTGGGGGTCAGCCCCAGCATTTT. The chain recombines TRBV9 with TRBJ1-5, with a possible D match to TRBD1 (5 bases). CDR3 length: 15 amino acids. Germline V CDR1 and CDR2: SGDLS, YYNGEE. V lost 4 bases and J 6 bases, leaving 17 bases between the germline ends.

This clonotype was detected only a few times. The chain couples TRBV4-1 to TRBJ2-7, with 10 bases fitting TRBD2. Looked up from germline, CDR1 is MGHRA and CDR2 is YSYEKL. Trimming removed 0 bases from V and 7 bases from J; junction bases left unmatched: 6. The CDR3 is 15 residues long. The CDR3 DNA reads as TGCGCCAGCAGCCAAGAGCTAGCGGGGGACCGTGAGCAGTACTTC. Translating gives CASSQELAGDREQYF.

A few counts support this clonotype. A single base separates this from a much larger clone, so it may be a read error. This rearrangement joins TRBV6-2 or TRBV6-3 to TRBJ1-1; 10 positions agree with TRBD1. Trimming took 2 bases from V and 3 from J; bases not matched to a gene: 3. From germline, CDR1 is MNHEY and CDR2 SVGEGT. The CDR3 consists of 15 residues. CDR3 sequence reads: CASSYGTGDDTEAFF. The CDR3 DNA is TGTGCCAGCAGTTACGGGACAGGGGACGACACTGAAGCTTTCTTT.

This clonotype was seen at least ten times. The chain employs TRBV14 and TRBJ2-7; 12 bases fit TRBD1. The germline CDR1 and CDR2 sequences are SGHDN and FVKESK. CDR3 length equals 15 residues. Germline trimming cut 4 bases from V and 4 bases from J; bases unmatched to any gene: 5. DNA for the CDR3: TGTGCCAGCAGCCTGGGACAGGGGGCTGCGTACGAGCAGTACTTC. Translated: CASSLGQGAAYEQYF.

This clonotype was seen a few times. The chain recombines TRBV9 with TRBJ1-4, with 7 bases lining up with TRBD1. Germline V gene data show CDR1 as SGDLS and CDR2 as YYNGEE. The V gene end was trimmed by 4 bases and the J gene end by 12 bases; junction bases not matched to a gene: 3. This CDR3 is built from 11 residues. Here the CDR3 DNA reads TGTGCCAGCAGCTCCGGGACAGAACTGTTTTTT. It is translated as CASSSGTELFF.

The chain combines TRBV6-1 with TRBJ1-2; TRBD1 is a possible D gene (6 bases). The V and J ends lost 8 bases and 2 bases respectively, with 9 bases between them. CDR3 length: 12 amino acids. Per the germline V gene, CDR1 is MNHNS and CDR2 is SASEGT. CDR3 sequence (DNA): TGTGCCAGCTTAGGGGGAAACTATGGCTACACCTTC. Translated: CASLGGNYGYTF.

The rearrangement uses TRBV29-1 and TRBJ1-1; 9 bases map to TRBD1. This CDR3 contains 13 residues. Losses at the gene ends were 6 bases for V and 6 bases for J; bases not matched to a gene: 8. Per germline, CDR1 SQVTM and CDR2 ANQGSEA. CDR3 DNA: TGCAGCGTCGCCCGGGACAGGGAGGCTGAAGCTTTCTTT. Amino acid sequence: CSVARDREAEAFF.

The V and J genes are TRBV2 and TRBJ1-2; D not certain. Germline V CDR1 and CDR2: SNHLY, FYNNEI. Trimming pared 5 bases from V and 6 bases from J, leaving 10 bases between. The CDR3 is made up of 12 amino acids. The CDR3 is CASSSDTNGYTF. The CDR3 DNA reads TGTGCCAGCAGTTCCGACACAAATGGCTACACCTTC.

In the case of this clonotype: A read error may be the cause here, since a much bigger clone is one base away. The V and J genes are TRBV7-2 and TRBJ2-3; tentative D call: TRBD2 (5 bases). The CDR3 totals 15 residues. Per the germline V gene, CDR1 is SGHTA and CDR2 is FQGNSA. With 1 base removed from V and 0 bases from J, the gap between germline ends came to 8 bases. DNA for the CDR3: TGTGCCAGCAGCTTAGGGCGGGTTAGCACAGATACGCAGTATTTT. It is translated as CASSLGRVSTDTQYF.

J is TRBJ1-1 and V is TRBV25-1, with a tentative D call TRBD1 (5 bases). This CDR3 has 14 amino acids. Germline values: CDR1 MGHDK, CDR2 SYGVNS. Trimming cost V 7 bases and J 1 base, with 13 bases left between them. CDR3 amino acids: CASIEQGRNTEAFF. The DNA of the CDR3 is TGTGCCAGCATTGAGCAGGGACGGAACACTGAAGCTTTCTTT.

This clonotype was detected a few times. This may arise from a read error, as a much more abundant clone is one base away. The V and J genes are TRBV10-3 and TRBJ2-7; D is perhaps TRBD1 (5 bases). Germline CDR1 is ENHRY and CDR2 is SYGVKD. Trimming removed 2 bases at V and 1 base at J, with 6 bases between. The CDR3 loop spans 13 amino acids. This CDR3 is CAISETGSYEQYF. The CDR3 nucleotides are TGTGCCATCAGTGAGACAGGATCCTACGAGCAGTACTTC.

The V and J genes are TRBV4-2 and TRBJ2-7; the D is unclear. Germline V lookup: CDR1 LGHNA, CDR2 YNFKEQ. This CDR3 has 16 residues. The ends were cut back, 0 bases at V and 2 bases at J, with 14 bases in the middle. For the CDR3, the DNA is TGTGCCAGCAGCCAAGAAAAAAGCGACTTACCCTACGAGCAGTACTTC. Encoded protein: CASSQEKSDLPYEQYF.

Comments on this clonotype: One end of the junction varies from germline; a read error may be responsible. This chain links TRBV25-1 with TRBJ2-2; 7 nucleotides agree with TRBD1. Germline assignment: CDR1 MGHDK and CDR2 SYGVNS. The CDR3 totals 17 residues. The chain's CDR3 is CACSLKATGQSTGELFF. The CDR3 coding sequence is TGTGCCTGCAGTCTGAAGGCGACAGGGCAGTCCACCGGGGAGCTGTTTTTT.

This clonotype was seen a few times. This chain links TRBV29-1 with TRBJ2-7; the D gene is possibly TRBD1 (6 bases). The V and J ends lost 7 bases and 3 bases respectively, with 16 bases between them. The CDR3 contains 13 residues. Per the germline V gene, CDR1 is SQVTM and CDR2 is ANQGSEA. The CDR3 is CSASGTTSYEQYF. Here the CDR3 DNA reads TGCAGCGCGTCCGGGACAACTAGCTACGAGCAGTACTTC.

This clonotype was seen many times. The chain employs TRBV2 and TRBJ1-4, with TRBD1 matching over 7 bases. This CDR3 contains 14 residues. CDR1 and CDR2 (germline): SNHLY, FYNNEI. V lost 7 bases to trimming and J lost 5 bases; unmatched junction nucleotides: 7. The CDR3, as DNA: TGTGCCAGCACTGGACAGGCGGAAAATGAAAAACTGTTTTTT. Translating it yields CASTGQAENEKLFF.

This clonotype has ten or more counts. The J gene is TRBJ1-2, the V gene TRBV7-6; weak D call: TRBD1 (6 bases). The CDR3 loop spans 13 amino acids. Per the germline V gene, CDR1 is SGHVS and CDR2 is FNYEAQ. V lost 1 base and J lost 13, with 16 bases in between. This CDR3 reads CASSLGGMGALTF. The CDR3 nucleotides read TGTGCCAGCAGCTTAGGGGGGATGGGGGCCCTCACCTTC. The full variable domain, its missing parts supplied by reference TRBV7-6 and TRBJ1-2, is GAGVSQSPRYKVTKRGQDVALRCDPISGHVSLYWYRQALGQGPEFLTYFNYEAQQDKSGLPNDRFSAERPEGSISTLTIQRTEQRDSAMYRCASSLGGMGALTFGSGTRLTVV.

Comments on this clonotype: The junction and the germline gene differ at one end; a read error may be behind it. The rearrangement uses TRBV2 and TRBJ1-2; TRBD1 matches 7 bases. Per the germline V gene, CDR1 is SNHLY and CDR2 is FYNNEI. The CDR3 runs to 15 residues. The CDR3 reads CANSETDRAHYGYTF. CDR3 DNA sequence: TGTGCCAACAGTGAAACTGACAGGGCTCACTATGGCTACACCTTC.

As for this clonotype: A much larger clone lies a single base off, so this may be a read error. The chain recombines TRBV3-1 with TRBJ2-7; a weak D match, TRBD2 (5 bases). The CDR3 totals 15 residues. The germline CDR1 and CDR2 sequences are LGHDT and YNNKEL (reference sequence). This CDR3 reads CARSQLGVPFYEQYF. Written as DNA, the CDR3 is TGTGCCCGCAGCCAGCTCGGGGTACCTTTCTACGAGCAGTACTTC.

This chain connects TRBV5-5 to TRBJ2-1; 9 bases map to TRBD2. Germline V lookup: CDR1 SGHKS, CDR2 YYEKEE (reference sequence). The CDR3 sequence is 14 residues long. V dropped 1 base and J dropped 7; count of bases not matched to a gene: 3. The CDR3 region has the DNA TGTGCCAGCAGCTTGCGCGGGGGGGGTAATGAGCAGTTCTTC. Translating gives CASSLRGGGNEQFF.

The rearrangement links TRBV6-2 or TRBV6-3 to TRBJ2-1, with D possibly being TRBD2 (6 bases). The CDR3 is 13 residues long. From germline, CDR1 is MNHEY and CDR2 SVGEGT. The CDR3 nucleotides read TGTCCCCGACTAACGGGGGTTTACAATGAGCAGTTCTTC. Amino acids: CPRLTGVYNEQFF.

The V call is TRBV4-3, the J call TRBJ2-6; unclear D gene. Germline loops: CDR1 LGHNA, CDR2 YSLEER. Trimming left V 0 bases short and J 4 bases short, with 4 bases between. The CDR3 spans 14 residues. CDR3 region: CASSQEGGANVLTF. The CDR3 region has the DNA TGCGCCAGCAGCCAAGAAGGCGGGGCCAACGTCCTGACTTTC.

Ten or more counts support this clonotype. V is TRBV19 and J is TRBJ2-1, with D tentatively TRBD2 (6 bases). The germline V and J ends were trimmed by 3 bases and 7 bases, with 16 bases remaining between them. The CDR3 sequence is 15 residues long. In germline, CDR1 is LNHDA, CDR2 SQIVND (reference sequence). This chain's CDR3 is CASSIGGIEINEQFF. CDR3 bases: TGTGCCAGTAGTATCGGGGGTATAGAAATTAATGAGCAGTTCTTC.

The V and J genes are TRBV4-3 and TRBJ2-3; TRBD2 aligns across 9 bases. J lost 5 bases, V lost 0 bases, and 9 bases had no gene match. The germline V gene encodes CDR1 LGHNA and CDR2 YSLEER. This CDR3 has 17 amino acids. The CDR3 sequence is CASSQDLGGGAVDTQYF. In DNA form, the CDR3 reads TGCGCCAGCAGCCAAGATCTTGGCGGGGGGGCCGTAGATACGCAGTATTTT.

This CDR3 reads CASMRTGNYEQYF. DNA of the CDR3: TGTGCCAGCATGAGGACAGGGAACTACGAGCAGTACTTC. V is TRBV2 and J is TRBJ2-7; 8 nucleotides line up with TRBD1. V lost 7 bases, J lost 3 bases, and 5 bases stayed unmatched. Germline V gene lookup returns CDR1 SNHLY and CDR2 FYNNEI. There are 13 residues in the CDR3.

This clonotype came up a few times. The V gene is TRBV19, the J gene TRBJ1-4, with D possibly being TRBD1 (5 bases). The CDR3 consists of 14 residues. Germline lookup yields CDR1 LNHDA and CDR2 SQIVND (reference sequence). The V and J ends lost 2 bases and 8 bases respectively, with 12 bases between them. The chain's CDR3 is CASSIRDGLEKLFF. The CDR3 nucleotides are TGTGCCAGTAGTATAAGGGACGGGTTAGAAAAACTGTTTTTT.

This chain uses TRBV29-1 with TRBJ2-7, with 7 bases matching TRBD1. The CDR3 is 19 amino acids. The junction had 25 bases not matched to a gene; V was cut back by 6 bases and J by 2 bases. Germline CDR1 SQVTM, CDR2 ANQGSEA. CDR3 region: CSVLPIRSAIPTGTYEQYF. CDR3 sequence (DNA): TGCAGCGTCCTACCCATCCGCAGTGCTATACCGACAGGGACCTACGAGCAGTACTTC.

The chain combines TRBV15 with TRBJ1-2; D gene unclear. Germline assignment: CDR1 LNHNV and CDR2 YYDKDF (reference sequence). Trimming left V 2 bases short and J 1 base short, with 11 bases between. The CDR3 is made up of 15 amino acids. Here the CDR3 reads CATSRKIGSNYGYTF. The CDR3 nucleotides are TGTGCCACCAGCAGAAAGATTGGGAGTAACTATGGCTACACCTTC.

V gene TRBV2 combines with J gene TRBJ1-2; maybe TRBD1 (5 bases). V was trimmed by 8 bases and J by 6 bases, leaving 10 bases between them. Germline values: CDR1 SNHLY, CDR2 FYNNEI. This CDR3 spans 11 amino acids. CDR3 coding DNA: TGTGCCAGCCAGGGTCAGGATGGCTACACCTTC. Amino acids: CASQGQDGYTF.